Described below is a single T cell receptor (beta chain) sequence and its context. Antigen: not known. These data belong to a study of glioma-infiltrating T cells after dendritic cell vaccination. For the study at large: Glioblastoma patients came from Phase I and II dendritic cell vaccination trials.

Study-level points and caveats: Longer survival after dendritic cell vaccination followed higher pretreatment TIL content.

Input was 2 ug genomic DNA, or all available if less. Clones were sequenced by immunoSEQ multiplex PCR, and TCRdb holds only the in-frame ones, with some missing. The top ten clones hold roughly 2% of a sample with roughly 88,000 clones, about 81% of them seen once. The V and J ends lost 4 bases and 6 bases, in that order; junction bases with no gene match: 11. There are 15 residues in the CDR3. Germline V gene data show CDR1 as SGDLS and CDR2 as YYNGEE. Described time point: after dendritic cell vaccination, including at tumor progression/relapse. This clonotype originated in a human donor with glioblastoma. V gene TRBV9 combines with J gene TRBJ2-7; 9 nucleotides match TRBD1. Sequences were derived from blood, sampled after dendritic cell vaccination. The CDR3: CASSPRSGTGREQYF. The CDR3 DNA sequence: TGTGCCAGCAGCCCAAGATCCGGGACAGGGCGCGAGCAGTACTTC. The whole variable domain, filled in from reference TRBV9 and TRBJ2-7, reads DSGVTQTPKHLITATGQRVTLRCSPRSGDLSVYWYQQSLDQGLQFLIQYYNGEERAKGNILERFSAQQFPDLHSELNLSSLELGDSALYFCASSPRSGTGREQYFGPGTRLTVT.